This TCR beta chain was documented in a study of T-cell reconstitution after alpha-beta-depleted transplantation in children. Trimming took off 7 bases at V and 3 bases at J, with 9 bases between the two ends. The CDR3 is 12 amino acids. This clonotype was recorded a few times. This sample's TCRbeta library carried unique molecular identifier barcodes. One entry per CDR3 protein, called by TCRdb with MiXCR from the PCR reads. This repertoire shows around 480,000 distinct CDR3 sequences, 32% found once; its top ten account for approximately 2.3%. The source is a human donor who donated a stem cell graft to a child with aplastic anemia. V is TRBV12-3 or TRBV12-4 and J is TRBJ1-1; no definite D call. The specimen was PBMCs from the stem cell graft donor, collected from the stem cell graft. The CDR3 spells CASTLGYTEAFF. CDR3 coding DNA: TGTGCCAGCACCCTAGGGTACACTGAAGCTTTCTTT.